The rows below give T cell receptor beta chains drawn from one sample of a study of high-grade serous ovarian cancer treatment subgroups. Clones were sequenced by immunoSEQ multiplex PCR, and TCRdb holds only the in-frame ones, with some missing. This table holds about 5,700 clones, 66% found once. The sequencing sample was made of tumor tissue. Every receptor here comes from a human donor with high-grade serous ovarian cancer. Each CDR3 is given with its conserved first and last residue. The D gene is left open where the match is weak. Size tells how often a clone was seen (once, few, many) or the class of an expanded clone, and some rows leave it out.

j_call: TRBJ2-7
d_call: NA
v_call: TRBV6-1
cdr3_length: 16
clone_size: few
cdr3_nt: TGTGCCAGCAGTGAATCGCTATCCGGGGGCGTTTACGAGCAGTACTTC
cdr3_aa: CASSESLSGGVYEQYF

j_call: TRBJ1-2
d_call: NA
v_call: TRBV28
cdr3_length: 12
clone_size: few
cdr3_nt: TGTGCCAGCAGTCCGACAGTTCTTGGCTACACCTTC
cdr3_aa: CASSPTVLGYTF

j_call: TRBJ2-5
d_call: NA
v_call: TRBV11-2
cdr3_length: 13
clone_size: NA
cdr3_nt: TGTGCCAGCAGCTCTACCCACTCCGGGACCCAGTACTTC
cdr3_aa: CASSSTHSGTQYF

j_call: TRBJ2-1
d_call: NA
v_call: TRBV7-9
cdr3_length: 14
clone_size: NA
cdr3_nt: TGTGCCATCCCGAAGGGTGGGACCTACAATGAGCAGTTCTTC
cdr3_aa: CAIPKGGTYNEQFF

j_call: TRBJ1-3
d_call: NA
v_call: TRBV6-1
cdr3_length: 13
clone_size: NA
cdr3_nt: TGTGCCAGCAATCCGGGTCGCGGAAACACCATATATTTT
cdr3_aa: CASNPGRGNTIYF

j_call: TRBJ2-7
d_call: NA
v_call: TRBV18
cdr3_length: 13
clone_size: NA
cdr3_nt: TGTGCCAGCTCACCGGTTTTCTCCTACGAGCAGTACTTC
cdr3_aa: CASSPVFSYEQYF

j_call: TRBJ2-1
d_call: NA
v_call: TRBV7-2
cdr3_length: 18
clone_size: NA
cdr3_nt: TGTGCCAGCAGCTTAGGGGTTTTTGGGGACTGGAGGTACAATGAGCAGTTCTTC
cdr3_aa: CASSLGVFGDWRYNEQFF

j_call: TRBJ1-6
d_call: NA
v_call: TRBV4-3
cdr3_length: 19
clone_size: NA
cdr3_nt: TGCGCCAGCAGCCAAGATGGTACACCAGGGAGATGGAGGTATTCACCCCTCCACTTT
cdr3_aa: CASSQDGTPGRWRYSPLHF

j_call: TRBJ2-3
d_call: NA
v_call: TRBV5-1
cdr3_length: 15
clone_size: NA
cdr3_nt: TGCGCCAGCAGCCCCCCAGGGAAAACAGTAGATACGCAGTATTTT
cdr3_aa: CASSPPGKTVDTQYF

j_call: TRBJ1-6
d_call: TRBD1
v_call: TRBV5-4
cdr3_length: 16
clone_size: NA
cdr3_nt: TGTGCCAGCAGCTTGCGCGGACAGGGGGAGAGTTCACCCCTCCACTTT
cdr3_aa: CASSLRGQGESSPLHF

j_call: TRBJ2-2
d_call: TRBD1
v_call: TRBV5-4
cdr3_length: 15
clone_size: once
cdr3_nt: TGTGCCAGCGAATTGGGACAGGGAGACACCGGGGAGCTGTTTTTT
cdr3_aa: CASELGQGDTGELFF

j_call: TRBJ1-3
d_call: NA
v_call: TRBV7-9
cdr3_length: 13
clone_size: few
cdr3_nt: TGTGCCAGCAGGCACGGCTCTGGAAACACCATATATTTT
cdr3_aa: CASRHGSGNTIYF

j_call: TRBJ1-6
d_call: NA
v_call: TRBV7-9
cdr3_length: 15
clone_size: few
cdr3_nt: TGTGCCAGCTTAAGCGGGAAAAATAATAATTCACCCCTCCACTTT
cdr3_aa: CASLSGKNNNSPLHF

j_call: TRBJ2-7
d_call: NA
v_call: TRBV7-3
cdr3_length: 14
clone_size: few
cdr3_nt: TGTGCCAGCAGCTTACAGGGGGCGGGAGACGAGCAGTACTTC
cdr3_aa: CASSLQGAGDEQYF

j_call: TRBJ2-3
d_call: NA
v_call: TRBV9
cdr3_length: 13
clone_size: NA
cdr3_nt: TGTGCCAGCAGCGTAGGGGGGACAGATACGCAGTATTTT
cdr3_aa: CASSVGGTDTQYF

j_call: TRBJ1-1
d_call: TRBD1
v_call: TRBV7-2
cdr3_length: 15
clone_size: NA
cdr3_nt: TGTGCCAGCAGCTCCCCTCTCAGGGGGTACACTGAAGCTTTCTTT
cdr3_aa: CASSSPLRGYTEAFF